One TCR beta chain is described in this entry. Data came from immunoSEQ multiplex PCR; TCRdb stores just in-frame clones and leaves some out. The table lists tens of thousands of clones, 92% of them singletons. The CDR3 consists of 20 residues. V gave up 2 bases and J gave up 5 bases; unmatched junction bases: 12. The V gene's germline CDR1 is MDHEN and CDR2 SYDVKM. The entry originates in a study of technical replicates of blood from a handful of donors. This TCR derives from a human donor in good health. Input material: T cells isolated from PBMCs. The chain has TRBV28 and TRBJ2-2, with 15 nucleotides matching TRBD2. As DNA, the CDR3 is TGTGCCAGCAGTTTAGCCCTAGGGACTAGCGGGAGGAAGAGTACCGGGGAGCTGTTTTTT. It translates to CASSLALGTSGRKSTGELFF.